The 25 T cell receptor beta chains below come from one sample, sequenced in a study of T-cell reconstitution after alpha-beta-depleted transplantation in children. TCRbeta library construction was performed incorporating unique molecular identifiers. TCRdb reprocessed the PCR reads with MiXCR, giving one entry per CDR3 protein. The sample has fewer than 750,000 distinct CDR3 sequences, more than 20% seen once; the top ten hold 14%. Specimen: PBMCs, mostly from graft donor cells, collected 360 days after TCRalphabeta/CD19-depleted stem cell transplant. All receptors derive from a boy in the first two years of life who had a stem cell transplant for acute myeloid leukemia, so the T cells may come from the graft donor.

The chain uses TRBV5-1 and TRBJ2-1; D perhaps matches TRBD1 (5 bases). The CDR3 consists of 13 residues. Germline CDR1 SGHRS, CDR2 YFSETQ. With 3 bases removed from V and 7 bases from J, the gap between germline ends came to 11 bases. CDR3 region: CASSSGNPNEQFF. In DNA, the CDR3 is TGCGCCAGCAGCTCAGGGAATCCGAATGAGCAGTTCTTC.

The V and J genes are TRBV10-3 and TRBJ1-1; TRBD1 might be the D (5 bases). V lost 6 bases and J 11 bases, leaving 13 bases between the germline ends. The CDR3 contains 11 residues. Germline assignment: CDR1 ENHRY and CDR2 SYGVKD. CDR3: CAIRTDEGAFF. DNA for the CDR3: TGTGCCATCAGAACCGACGAGGGGGCTTTCTTT.

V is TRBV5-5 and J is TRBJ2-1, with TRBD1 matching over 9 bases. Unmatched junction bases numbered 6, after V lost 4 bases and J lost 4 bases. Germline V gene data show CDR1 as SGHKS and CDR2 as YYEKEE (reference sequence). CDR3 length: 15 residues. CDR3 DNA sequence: TGTGCCAGCAGCGCCGGGACAGGGCTGTACAATGAGCAGTTCTTC. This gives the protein CASSAGTGLYNEQFF.

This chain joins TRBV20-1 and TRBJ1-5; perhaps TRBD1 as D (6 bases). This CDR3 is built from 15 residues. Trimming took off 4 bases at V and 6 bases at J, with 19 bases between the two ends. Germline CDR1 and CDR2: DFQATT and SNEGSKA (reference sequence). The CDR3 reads CSAIVRTGRGQPQHF. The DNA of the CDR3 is TGCAGTGCTATAGTTCGAACAGGGAGGGGTCAGCCCCAGCATTTT.

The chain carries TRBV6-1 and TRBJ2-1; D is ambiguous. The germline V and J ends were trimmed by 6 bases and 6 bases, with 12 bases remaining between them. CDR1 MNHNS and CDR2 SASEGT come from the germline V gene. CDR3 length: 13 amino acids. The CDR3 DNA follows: TGTGCCAGCAGCCCTCTAGGGCTCAATGAGCAGTTCTTC. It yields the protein CASSPLGLNEQFF.

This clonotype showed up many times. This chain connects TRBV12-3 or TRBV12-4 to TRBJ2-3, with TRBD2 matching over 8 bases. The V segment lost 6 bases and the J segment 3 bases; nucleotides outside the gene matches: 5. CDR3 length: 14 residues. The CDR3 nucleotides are TGTGCCAGCAGCCGGGGACTAGAGACAGATACGCAGTATTTT. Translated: CASSRGLETDTQYF.

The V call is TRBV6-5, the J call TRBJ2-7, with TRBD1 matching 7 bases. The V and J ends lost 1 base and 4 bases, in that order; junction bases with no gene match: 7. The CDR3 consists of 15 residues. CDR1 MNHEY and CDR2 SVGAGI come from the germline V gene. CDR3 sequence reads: CASSYLGQSGYEQYF. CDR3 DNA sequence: TGTGCCAGCAGTTACTTGGGACAGTCAGGTTACGAGCAGTACTTC.

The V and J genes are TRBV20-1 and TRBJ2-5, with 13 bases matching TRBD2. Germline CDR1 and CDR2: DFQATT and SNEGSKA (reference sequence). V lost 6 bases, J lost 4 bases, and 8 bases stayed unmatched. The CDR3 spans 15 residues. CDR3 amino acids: CSATSGGAWGETQYF. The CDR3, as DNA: TGCAGTGCAACTAGCGGGGGGGCCTGGGGAGAGACCCAGTACTTC.

The CDR3 DNA is TGCAGCGTTGTGCGACTAGCGGGGGGACTAAACTCCTACGAGCAGTACTTC. This gives the protein CSVVRLAGGLNSYEQYF. J is TRBJ2-7 and V is TRBV29-1; 13 bases agree with TRBD2. The CDR3 runs to 17 residues. The germline V gene encodes CDR1 SQVTM and CDR2 ANQGSEA. V gave up 4 bases and J gave up 0 bases; unmatched junction bases: 9.

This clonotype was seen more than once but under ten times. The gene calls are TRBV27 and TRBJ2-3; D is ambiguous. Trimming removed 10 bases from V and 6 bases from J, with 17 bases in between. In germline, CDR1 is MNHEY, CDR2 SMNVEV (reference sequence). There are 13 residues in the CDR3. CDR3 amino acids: CATAQAIADTQYF. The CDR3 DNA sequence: TGTGCCACCGCCCAGGCCATAGCCGATACGCAGTATTTT.

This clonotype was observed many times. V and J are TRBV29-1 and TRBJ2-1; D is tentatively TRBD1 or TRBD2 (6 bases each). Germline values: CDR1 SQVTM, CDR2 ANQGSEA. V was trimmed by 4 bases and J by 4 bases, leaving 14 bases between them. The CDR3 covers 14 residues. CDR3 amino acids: CSVVPPGAYNEQFF. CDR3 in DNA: TGCAGCGTTGTCCCTCCGGGGGCATACAATGAGCAGTTCTTC.

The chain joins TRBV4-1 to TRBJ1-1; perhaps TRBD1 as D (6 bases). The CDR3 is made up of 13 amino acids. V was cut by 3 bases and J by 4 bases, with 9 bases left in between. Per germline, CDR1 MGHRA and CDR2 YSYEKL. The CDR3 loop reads CASSQGAATEAFF. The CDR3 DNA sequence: TGCGCCAGCAGCCAGGGGGCGGCCACTGAAGCTTTCTTT.

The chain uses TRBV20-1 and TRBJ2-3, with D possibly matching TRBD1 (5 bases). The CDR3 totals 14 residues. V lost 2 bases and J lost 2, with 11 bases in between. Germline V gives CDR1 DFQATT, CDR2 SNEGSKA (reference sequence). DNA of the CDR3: TGCAGTGCTAGAAGGGGCTCTACCACAGATACGCAGTATTTT. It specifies CSARRGSTTDTQYF.

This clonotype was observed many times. CDR3 region: CASSWGGSDTEAFF. In nucleotides, the CDR3 is TGTGCCAGCAGTTGGGGGGGGAGTGACACTGAAGCTTTCTTT. The rearrangement uses TRBV12-3 or TRBV12-4 and TRBJ1-1; TRBD1 is a possible D gene (5 bases). Trimming took off 4 bases at V and 3 bases at J, with 12 bases between the two ends. The CDR3 is made up of 14 amino acids.

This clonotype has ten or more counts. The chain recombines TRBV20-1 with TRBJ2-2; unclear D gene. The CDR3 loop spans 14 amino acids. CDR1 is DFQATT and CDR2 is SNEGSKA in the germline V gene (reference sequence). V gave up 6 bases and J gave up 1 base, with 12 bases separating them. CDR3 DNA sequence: TGCAGTGCCGCCACATACAAGAACACCGGGGAGCTGTTTTTT. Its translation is CSAATYKNTGELFF.

The CDR3 DNA follows: TGCGCCAGCAGCCAAGACCAATCGCAGTATTTT. Amino acids: CASSQDQSQYF. The chain has TRBV5-1 and TRBJ2-3; D is undetermined. This CDR3 has 11 amino acids. CDR1 is SGHRS, CDR2 YFSETQ, per germline. V was trimmed by 4 bases and J by 10 bases, leaving 10 bases between them.

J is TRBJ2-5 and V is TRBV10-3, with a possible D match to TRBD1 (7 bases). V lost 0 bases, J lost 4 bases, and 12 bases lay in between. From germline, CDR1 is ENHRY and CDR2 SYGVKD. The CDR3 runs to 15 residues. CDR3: CAISESQGGGETQYF. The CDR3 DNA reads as TGTGCCATCAGTGAGTCCCAGGGGGGAGGAGAGACCCAGTACTTC.

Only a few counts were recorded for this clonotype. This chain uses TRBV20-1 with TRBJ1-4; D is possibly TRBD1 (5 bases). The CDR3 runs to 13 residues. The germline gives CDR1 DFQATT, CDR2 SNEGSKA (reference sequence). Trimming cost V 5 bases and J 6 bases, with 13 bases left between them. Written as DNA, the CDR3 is TGCAGTGCTGAAGGGGCATTCGATGAAAAACTGTTTTTT. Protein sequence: CSAEGAFDEKLFF.

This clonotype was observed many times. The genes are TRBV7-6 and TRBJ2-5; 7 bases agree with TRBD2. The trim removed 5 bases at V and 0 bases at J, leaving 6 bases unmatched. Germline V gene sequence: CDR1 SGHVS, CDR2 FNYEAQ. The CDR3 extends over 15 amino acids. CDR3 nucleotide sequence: TGTGCCAGCAGCCTGGAACTAGCGCACCAAGAGACCCAGTACTTC. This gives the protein CASSLELAHQETQYF.

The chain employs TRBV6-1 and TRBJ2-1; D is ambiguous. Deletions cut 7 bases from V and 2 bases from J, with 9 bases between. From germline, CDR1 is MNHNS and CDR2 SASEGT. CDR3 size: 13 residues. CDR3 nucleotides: TGTGCCAGCACACAAGGTGCCTACAATGAGCAGTTCTTC. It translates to CASTQGAYNEQFF.

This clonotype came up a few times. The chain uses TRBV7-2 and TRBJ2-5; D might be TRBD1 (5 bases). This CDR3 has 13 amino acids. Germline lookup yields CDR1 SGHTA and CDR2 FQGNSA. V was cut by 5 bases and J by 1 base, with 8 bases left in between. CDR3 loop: CASSGRVQETQYF. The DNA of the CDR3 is TGTGCCAGCAGCGGCAGGGTCCAAGAGACCCAGTACTTC.

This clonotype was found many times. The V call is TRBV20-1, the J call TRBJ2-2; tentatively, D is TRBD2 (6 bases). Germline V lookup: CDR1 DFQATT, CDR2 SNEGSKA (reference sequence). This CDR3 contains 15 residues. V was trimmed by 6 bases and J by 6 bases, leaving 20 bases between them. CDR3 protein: CSARPSGGLAGELFF. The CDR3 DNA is TGCAGTGCCCGTCCATCCGGGGGATTGGCCGGGGAGCTGTTTTTT.

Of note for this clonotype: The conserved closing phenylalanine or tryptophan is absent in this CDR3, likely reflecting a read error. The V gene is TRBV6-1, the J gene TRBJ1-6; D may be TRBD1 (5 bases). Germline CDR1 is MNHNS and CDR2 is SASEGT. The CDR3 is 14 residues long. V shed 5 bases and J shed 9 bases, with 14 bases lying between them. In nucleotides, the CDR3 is TGTGCCAGCAGTCCACCGACTGGGGGTTCACCCCTCCACTCT. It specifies CASSPPTGGSPLHS.

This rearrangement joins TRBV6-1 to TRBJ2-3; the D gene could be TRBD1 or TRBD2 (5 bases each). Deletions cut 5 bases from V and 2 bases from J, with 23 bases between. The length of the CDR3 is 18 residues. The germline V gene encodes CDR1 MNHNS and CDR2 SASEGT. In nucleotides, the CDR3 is TGTGCCAGCAGTCTATACCTCCCTTTCCGGGACCACACAGATACGCAGTATTTT. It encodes CASSLYLPFRDHTDTQYF.

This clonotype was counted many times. The CDR3 region is CASKYRQNTEAFF. Written as DNA, the CDR3 is TGTGCCAGCAAATACAGACAGAACACTGAAGCTTTCTTT. The chain couples TRBV27 to TRBJ1-1; D not resolved. Trimming stripped 7 bases from V and 1 base from J, with 10 bases between. In germline, CDR1 is MNHEY, CDR2 SMNVEV (reference sequence). The CDR3 runs 13 residues.